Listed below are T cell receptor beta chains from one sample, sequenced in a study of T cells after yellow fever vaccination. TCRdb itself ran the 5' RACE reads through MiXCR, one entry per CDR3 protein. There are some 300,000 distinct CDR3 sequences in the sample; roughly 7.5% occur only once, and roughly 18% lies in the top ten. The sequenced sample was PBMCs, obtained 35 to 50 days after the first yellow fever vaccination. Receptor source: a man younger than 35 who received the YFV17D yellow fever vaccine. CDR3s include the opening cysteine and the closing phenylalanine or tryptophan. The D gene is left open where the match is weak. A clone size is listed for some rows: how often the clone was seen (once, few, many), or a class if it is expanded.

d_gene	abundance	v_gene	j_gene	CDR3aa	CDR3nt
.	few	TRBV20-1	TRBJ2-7	CSAARDTDDEQYF	TGCAGTGCAGCTCGGGACACCGACGACGAGCAGTACTTC
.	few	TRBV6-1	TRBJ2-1	CASRLDRLYNEQFF	TGTGCCAGCAGACTTGACAGACTCTACAATGAGCAGTTCTTC
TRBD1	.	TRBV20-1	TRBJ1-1	CSLRGPGTEAFF	TGCAGCCTCAGGGGGCCGGGCACTGAAGCTTTCTTT
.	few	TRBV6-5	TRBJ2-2	CASSYPAGELFF	TGTGCCAGCAGTTACCCGGCCGGGGAGCTGTTTTTT
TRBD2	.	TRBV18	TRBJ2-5	CASSPPGLAGETQYF	TGTGCCAGCTCACCACCGGGACTAGCGGGAGAGACCCAGTACTTC
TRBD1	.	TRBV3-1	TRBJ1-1	CASSHRDRGNTEAFF	TGTGCCAGCAGCCACCGGGACAGGGGGAACACTGAAGCTTTCTTT
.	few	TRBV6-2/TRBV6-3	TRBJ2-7	CASILGGGLIYEQYF	TGTGCCAGCATCCTCGGAGGCGGTTTAATCTACGAGCAGTACTTC
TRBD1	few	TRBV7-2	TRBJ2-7	CASSSGTGVREQYF	TGTGCCAGCAGCTCGGGGACAGGGGTCCGCGAGCAGTACTTC
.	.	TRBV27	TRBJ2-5	CASSGGPYGTQYF	TGTGCCAGCAGCGGCGGGCCCTATGGGACCCAGTACTTC
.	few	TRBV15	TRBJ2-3	CAIKRGEGSTDTQYF	TGTGCCATAAAAAGGGGAGAGGGTAGCACAGATACGCAGTATTTT
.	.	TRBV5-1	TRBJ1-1	CASSLGDEPNTAKNTEAFF	TGCGCCAGCAGCTTGGGGGACGAACCAAACACTGCCAAGAACACTGAAGCTTTCTTT
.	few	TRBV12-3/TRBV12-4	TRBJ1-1	CASSSAPVMNTEAFF	TGTGCCAGCAGCTCGGCCCCCGTCATGAACACTGAAGCTTTCTTT
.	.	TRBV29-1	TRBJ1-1	CSVSRDLDTEAFF	TGCAGCGTGAGTAGGGACCTAGACACTGAAGCTTTCTTT
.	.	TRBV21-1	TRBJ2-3	CASSNSTSGGTDTQYF	TGTGCCAGCAGCAATAGTACTAGCGGGGGGACAGATACGCAGTATTTT
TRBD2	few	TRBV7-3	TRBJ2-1	CASSLTGGGLGSYNEQFF	TGTGCCAGCAGCTTAACCGGTGGGGGACTAGGCTCGTACAATGAGCAGTTCTTC
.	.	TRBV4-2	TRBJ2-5	CASSQDRQGGETQYF	TGTGCCAGCAGCCAAGATAGACAGGGAGGGGAGACCCAGTACTTC
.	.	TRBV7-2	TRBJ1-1	CASSLRGTPNTEAFF	TGTGCCAGCAGCTTAAGGGGGACACCAAACACTGAAGCTTTCTTT